This is a list of T cell receptor beta chains from one sample in a study of cytomegalovirus exposure and HLA in healthy donors. Only in-frame clones appear in the TCRdb table, and some are missing; sequencing was by immunoSEQ multiplex PCR. The table lists about 120,000 clones, about 83% of them singletons. Sequencing input: PBMCs. These receptors were taken from a woman aged 40 to 50 in good health and CMV-seropositive. CDR3s include the opening cysteine and the closing phenylalanine or tryptophan. The D gene is left open where the match is weak. Where a row states a size, it is once, few, many or the class of an expanded clone; other rows omit it.

D gene: NA
V gene: TRBV4-1
J gene: TRBJ2-5
clone size: NA
CDR3 DNA: TGCGCCAGCAGCCCCGGGATGCCAGAGACCCAGTACTTC
CDR3 protein: CASSPGMPETQYF

D gene: NA
V gene: TRBV7-2
J gene: TRBJ1-3
clone size: NA
CDR3 DNA: TGTGCCAGCAGCTTTGGCGGGGCTGGAAACACCATATATTTT
CDR3 protein: CASSFGGAGNTIYF

D gene: NA
V gene: TRBV5-5
J gene: TRBJ1-5
clone size: NA
CDR3 DNA: TGTGCCAGCAGCTCGACTGCACAGGGCGATCAGCCCCAGCATTTT
CDR3 protein: CASSSTAQGDQPQHF

D gene: TRBD1
V gene: TRBV5-6
J gene: TRBJ2-1
clone size: NA
CDR3 DNA: TGTGCCAGCAGCTTGACGGGACAGGGCAATGAGCAGTTCTTC
CDR3 protein: CASSLTGQGNEQFF

D gene: NA
V gene: TRBV30
J gene: TRBJ1-2
clone size: once
CDR3 DNA: TGTGCCTGGAGTAAGCAAAGCGGGGGCTACACCTTC
CDR3 protein: CAWSKQSGGYTF

D gene: NA
V gene: TRBV4-2
J gene: TRBJ1-3
clone size: NA
CDR3 DNA: TGTGCCAGCAGCCAAGATCCGGTTAGCTCTGGAAACACCATATATTTT
CDR3 protein: CASSQDPVSSGNTIYF

D gene: TRBD1
V gene: TRBV6-1
J gene: TRBJ2-7
clone size: NA
CDR3 DNA: TGTGCCAGCAGGATCCCTGACAGGGCCTACGAGCAGTACTTC
CDR3 protein: CASRIPDRAYEQYF

D gene: TRBD2
V gene: TRBV4-2
J gene: TRBJ2-4
clone size: NA
CDR3 DNA: TGTGCCAGCAGCCAATTAGCTGAGGGAGGGATTCAAAACATTCAGTACTTC
CDR3 protein: CASSQLAEGGIQNIQYF

D gene: TRBD1
V gene: TRBV6-5
J gene: TRBJ1-4
clone size: NA
CDR3 DNA: TGTGCCAGCAGTTACTGGGACAGGGGGGCTGTAAAACTGTTTTTT
CDR3 protein: CASSYWDRGAVKLFF

D gene: TRBD2
V gene: TRBV19
J gene: TRBJ2-1
clone size: few
CDR3 DNA: TGTGCCACGAGGGCTGGGACTAGCGGGATTAATGAGCAGTTCTTC
CDR3 protein: CATRAGTSGINEQFF